Below, one TCR beta chain is given with its context. Time point indicated: persistent/refractory GD, antithyroid drugs over 5 years with positive TRAb. With RNA extracted from PBMCs as input, the TCR library was made. This entry belongs to a study of regulatory T cells in long-lasting Graves disease. Building of the TCR beta libraries involved iRepertoire HTBI primers and Arm-PCR of CDR3 regions. From the multiplex PCR reads, TCRdb called clonotypes with MiXCR, one entry per CDR3 protein. Here the sample spans 500,000 to 700,000 distinct CDR3 sequences, about 32% being singletons. The TCR sequence derives from a female donor with Graves disease. The sample consisted of peripheral blood mononuclear cells (PBMCs), taken when the disease was refractory, from a patient treated with antithyroid drugs.

CDR3 loop: CASSEADGGGGNQPQHF. CDR3 sequence (DNA): TGTGCCAGCAGTGAAGCCGACGGGGGAGGTGGCAATCAGCCCCAGCATTTT. This rearrangement joins TRBV6-1 to TRBJ1-5, with D perhaps TRBD1 (5 bases). The CDR3 spans 17 residues. V was trimmed by 0 bases and J by 2 bases, leaving 14 bases between them. Germline lookup yields CDR1 MNHNS and CDR2 SASEGT.